This T cell receptor beta chain was recovered during a study of blood T cell repertoires in COVID-19. The CDR3 contains 15 residues. V lost 2 bases and J lost 2, with 9 bases in between. CDR1 LGHDT and CDR2 YNNKEL come from the germline V gene (reference sequence). Here immunoSEQ multiplex PCR was the method, and the copy in TCRdb shows in-frame clones only, minus some. This sample has fewer than 350,000 clones, with roughly nine tenths found just once. This clonotype was sampled from a woman younger than 45 with COVID-19, enrolled during active disease. The sequenced sample consisted of peripheral blood. V is TRBV3-1 (or the pseudogene TRBV3-2) and J is TRBJ2-2; D is undetermined. The CDR3 DNA sequence: TGTGCCAGCAGCCAAACGGGTCTTAACACCGGGGAGCTGTTTTTT. Protein: CASSQTGLNTGELFF.